This T cell receptor (beta chain) was identified in a study of blood T cell repertoires in COVID-19 (TCRdb year 2020). Regarding the complete study: Samples from collaborators originated in the United States, Italy and Spain and spanned both the acute and convalescent phases of COVID-19. The prospective study material was composed of cDNA or gDNA derived from T cells, B-cell-depleted T cells, or PBMCs. Deeply sampled blood TCRbeta repertoires from subjects exposed to, actively infected with, or recovered from COVID-19 were included in the dataset. The repertoires were made available in a free public database intended to serve as a resource for research on the immune response to SARS-CoV-2. The samples were drawn from the first 160 participants of the ongoing ImmuneRACE study and from 1,254 subjects provided by 6 global collaborators. Sample metadata almost always included a de-identified subject ID, COVID-19 status, age in years and sex. Where available, HLA class I and class II types were taken from metadata supplied by the sample provider and were not determined by assay-based typing. Summary of the overall study and its limitations: How much clinical and demographic metadata was included differed by source and by participant, and the metadata was provided uncurated.

From V the trimming removes 0 bases and from J it removes 4 bases, while the gene matches leave 4 bases of the junction unaccounted for. The CDR1 and CDR2 encoded by the germline V gene (reference sequence) are LGHDT and YNNKEL. The CDR3 runs 15 residues from the cysteine to the phenylalanine. The read is trimmed to its CDR3 DNA, 45 bases read in frame from base 1. With respect to this clone: There is no known antigen for this receptor. Base qualities are not at hand, and no much larger clone is one base apart.

The immunoSEQ Assay, a bias-controlled multiplex PCR, was used to amplify TCRbeta CDR3 regions from genomic DNA. On the authors' methods: The number of nucleated cells in each sample was estimated by amplification of reference gene primers within the assay. To quantify the absolute abundance of each unique TCRbeta CDR3 rearrangement, sequence reads were collapsed and filtered. For each sample, productive Simpson clonality was calculated by taking the square root of Simpson's diversity index across productive rearrangements. Imported from immuneACCESS, the table was reduced by TCRdb to in-frame sequences with V and J called. These copies leave out some clones; in studies compared against another copy, an unresolved V gene accounts for under half, and the cause of the remainder is not known. The V and J calls and clone size are taken from that table; D and trimming were inferred from the DNA. The sample data list about 88,000 clones, and 80% to 95% of these were observed just once. Over 5.5% of the sample lies in the top ten.

One collaborating source in Seattle enrolled patients during active infection and followed them longitudinally through the course of disease. Collaborating institutions collected whole blood in K2EDTA tubes following their own protocols. For TCRbeta analysis, collaborator samples were shipped as frozen whole blood, as isolated PBMCs, or as DNA extracted from either sample type. The receptor was isolated from a man younger than 30 with COVID-19, enrolled during active disease. Sequenced material: peripheral blood. The chain is encoded by TRBV3-1 (or the pseudogene TRBV3-2) joined to TRBJ2-5, with 8 central nucleotides matching TRBD1. CDR3 protein: CASSQDPTGGETQYF. The DNA sequence is TGTGCCAGCAGCCAAGATCCCACAGGGGGAGAGACCCAGTACTTC.